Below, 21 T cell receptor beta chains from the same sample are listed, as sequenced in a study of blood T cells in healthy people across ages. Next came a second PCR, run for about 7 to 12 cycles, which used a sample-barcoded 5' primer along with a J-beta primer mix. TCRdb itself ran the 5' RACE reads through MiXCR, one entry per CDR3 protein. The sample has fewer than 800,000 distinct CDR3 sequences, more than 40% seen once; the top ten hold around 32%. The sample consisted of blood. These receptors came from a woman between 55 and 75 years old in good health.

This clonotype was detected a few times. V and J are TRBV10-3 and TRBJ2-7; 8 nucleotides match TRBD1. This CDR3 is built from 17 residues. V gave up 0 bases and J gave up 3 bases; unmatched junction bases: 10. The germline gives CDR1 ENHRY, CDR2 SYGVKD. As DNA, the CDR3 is TGTGCCATCAGTGAGTCCAGGGGGACAGGAGGCAGCTACGAGCAGTACTTC. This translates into CAISESRGTGGSYEQYF.

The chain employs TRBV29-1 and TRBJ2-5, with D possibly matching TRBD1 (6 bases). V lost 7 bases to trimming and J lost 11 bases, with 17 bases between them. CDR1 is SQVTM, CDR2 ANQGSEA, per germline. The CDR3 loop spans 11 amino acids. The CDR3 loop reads CSGSGTCGQYF. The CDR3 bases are TGCAGCGGCTCCGGGACATGTGGGCAGTACTTC.

This CDR3 reads CASSSASDTQYF. The CDR3 coding sequence is TGTGCCAGCTCATCCGCTTCAGATACGCAGTATTTT. The genes are TRBV18 and TRBJ2-3; D not resolved. Germline V gives CDR1 KGHSH, CDR2 LQKENI. The CDR3 has 12 amino acids. The V end was cut by 5 bases, the J end by 4 bases, with 7 bases between.

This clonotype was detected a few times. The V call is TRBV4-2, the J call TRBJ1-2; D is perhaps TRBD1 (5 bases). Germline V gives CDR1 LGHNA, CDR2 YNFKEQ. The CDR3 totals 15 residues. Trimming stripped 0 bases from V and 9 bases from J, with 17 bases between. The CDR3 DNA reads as TGTGCCAGCAGCCAAGACTCCGCCAGAGGGACGAGCTACACCTTC. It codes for CASSQDSARGTSYTF.

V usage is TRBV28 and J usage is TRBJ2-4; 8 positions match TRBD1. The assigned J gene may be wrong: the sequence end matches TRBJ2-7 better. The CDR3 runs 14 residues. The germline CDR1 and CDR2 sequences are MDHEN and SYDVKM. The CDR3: CASSRTGIGCEQYF. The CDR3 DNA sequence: TGTGCCAGCAGTCGGACAGGGATAGGGTGCGAGCAGTACTTC.

The CDR3 DNA is TGCAGTGCTAGAGATCCCGGCCGGGGGGAGCAGTACTTC. Its translation is CSARDPGRGEQYF. The rearrangement joins TRBV20-1 to TRBJ2-7, with D perhaps TRBD2 (6 bases). The CDR3 runs 13 residues. Between the trimmed V and J ends, which lost 0 bases and 7 bases, there was a span of 13 bases. Germline CDR1 and CDR2: DFQATT and SNEGSKA (reference sequence).

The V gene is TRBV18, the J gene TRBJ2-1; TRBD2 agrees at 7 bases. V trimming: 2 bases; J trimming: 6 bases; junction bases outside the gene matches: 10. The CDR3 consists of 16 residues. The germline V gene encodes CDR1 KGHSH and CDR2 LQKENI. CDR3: CASSPFTGLGANEQFF. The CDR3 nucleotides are TGTGCCAGCTCACCATTTACCGGACTAGGGGCCAATGAGCAGTTCTTC.

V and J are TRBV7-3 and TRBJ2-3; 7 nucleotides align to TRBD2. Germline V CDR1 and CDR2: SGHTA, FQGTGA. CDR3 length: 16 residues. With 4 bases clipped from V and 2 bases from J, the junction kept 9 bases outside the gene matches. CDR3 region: CASSSPSSGHTDTQYF. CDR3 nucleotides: TGTGCCAGCAGCTCCCCTTCTAGCGGACACACAGATACGCAGTATTTT. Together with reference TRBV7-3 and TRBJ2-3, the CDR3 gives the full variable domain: GAGVSQTPSNKVTEKGKYVELRCDPISGHTALYWYRQSLGQGPEFLIYFQGTGAADDSGLPNDRFFAVRPEGSVSTLKIQRTERGDSAVYLCASSSPSSGHTDTQYFGPGTRLTVL.

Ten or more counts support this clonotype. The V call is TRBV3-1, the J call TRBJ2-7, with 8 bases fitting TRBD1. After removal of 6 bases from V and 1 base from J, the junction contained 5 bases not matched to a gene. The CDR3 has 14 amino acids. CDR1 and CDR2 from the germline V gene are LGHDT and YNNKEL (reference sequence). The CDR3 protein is CASRSQGASYEQYF. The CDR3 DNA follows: TGTGCCAGCAGGTCCCAGGGGGCGTCCTACGAGCAGTACTTC.

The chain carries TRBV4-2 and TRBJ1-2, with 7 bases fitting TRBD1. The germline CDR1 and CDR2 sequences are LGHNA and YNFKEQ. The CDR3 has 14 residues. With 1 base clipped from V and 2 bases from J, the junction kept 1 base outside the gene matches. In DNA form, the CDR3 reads TGTGCCAGCAGCCAAGGGGGACAGAACTATGGCTACACCTTC. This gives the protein CASSQGGQNYGYTF.

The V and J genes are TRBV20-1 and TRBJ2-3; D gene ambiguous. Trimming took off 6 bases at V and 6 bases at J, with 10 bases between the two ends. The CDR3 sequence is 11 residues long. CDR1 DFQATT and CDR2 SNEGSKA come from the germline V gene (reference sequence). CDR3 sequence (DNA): TGCAGTGCCCCTCTAGGGGATACGCAGTATTTT. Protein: CSAPLGDTQYF.

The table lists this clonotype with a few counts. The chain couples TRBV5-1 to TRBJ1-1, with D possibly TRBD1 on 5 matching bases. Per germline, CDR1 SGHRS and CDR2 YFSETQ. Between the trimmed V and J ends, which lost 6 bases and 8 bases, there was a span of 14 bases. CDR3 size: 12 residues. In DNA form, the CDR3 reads TGCGCCAGCACTAAAGGGACTGAGGAAGCTTTCTTT. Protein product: CASTKGTEEAFF.

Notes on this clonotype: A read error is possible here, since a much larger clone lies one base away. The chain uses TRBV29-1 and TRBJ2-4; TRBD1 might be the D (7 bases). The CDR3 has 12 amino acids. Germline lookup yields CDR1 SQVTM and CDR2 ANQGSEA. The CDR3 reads CIVRQGGDIQYF. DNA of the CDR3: TGCATCGTTCGACAGGGAGGCGACATTCAGTACTTC. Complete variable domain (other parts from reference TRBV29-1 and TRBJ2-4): SAVISQKPSRDICQRGTSLTIQCQVDSQVTMMFWYRQQPGQSLTLIATANQGSEATYESGFVIDKFPISRPNLTFSTLTVSNMSPEDSSIYLCIVRQGGDIQYFGAGTRLSVL.

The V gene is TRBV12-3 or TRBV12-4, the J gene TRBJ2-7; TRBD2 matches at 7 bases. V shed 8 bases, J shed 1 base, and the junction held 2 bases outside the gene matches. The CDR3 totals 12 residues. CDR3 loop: CASGGGSYEQYF. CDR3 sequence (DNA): TGTGCCAGCGGGGGGGGTTCCTACGAGCAGTACTTC.

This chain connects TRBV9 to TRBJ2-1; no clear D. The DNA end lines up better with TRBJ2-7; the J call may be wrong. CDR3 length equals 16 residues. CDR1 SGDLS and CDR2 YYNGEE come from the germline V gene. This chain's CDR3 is CASSVAGQSRNNEQYF. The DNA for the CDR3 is TGTGCCAGCAGCGTAGCTGGGCAATCTCGGAACAATGAGCAGTACTTC.

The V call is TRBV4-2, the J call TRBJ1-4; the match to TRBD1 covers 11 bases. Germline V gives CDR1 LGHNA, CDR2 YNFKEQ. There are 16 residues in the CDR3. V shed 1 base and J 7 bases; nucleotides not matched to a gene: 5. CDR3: CASSQAGGTGGEKLFF. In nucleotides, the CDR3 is TGTGCCAGCAGCCAAGCCGGGGGGACAGGGGGTGAAAAACTGTTTTTT.

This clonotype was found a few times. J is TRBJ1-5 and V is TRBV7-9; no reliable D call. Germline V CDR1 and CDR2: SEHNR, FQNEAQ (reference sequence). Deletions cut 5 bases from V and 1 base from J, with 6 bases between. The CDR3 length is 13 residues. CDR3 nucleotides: TGTGCCAGCAGCCCCCACAGCAATCAGCCCCAGCATTTT. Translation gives CASSPHSNQPQHF.

The CDR3 region is CASSYRISTDTQYF. The DNA of the CDR3 is TGTGCCAGCAGTTACAGGATCAGCACAGATACGCAGTATTTT. This chain uses TRBV6-5 with TRBJ2-3; D unresolved. Germline CDR1 is MNHEY and CDR2 is SVGAGI. This CDR3 has 14 amino acids. V was shortened by 2 bases and J by 0 bases, with 6 bases between the two germline ends.

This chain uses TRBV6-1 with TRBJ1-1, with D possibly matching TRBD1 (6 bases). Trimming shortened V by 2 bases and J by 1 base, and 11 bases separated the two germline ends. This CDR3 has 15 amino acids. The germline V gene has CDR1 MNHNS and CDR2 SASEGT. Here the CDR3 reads CASSETPTGNTEAFF. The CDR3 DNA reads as TGTGCCAGCAGTGAAACGCCGACAGGGAACACTGAAGCTTTCTTT.

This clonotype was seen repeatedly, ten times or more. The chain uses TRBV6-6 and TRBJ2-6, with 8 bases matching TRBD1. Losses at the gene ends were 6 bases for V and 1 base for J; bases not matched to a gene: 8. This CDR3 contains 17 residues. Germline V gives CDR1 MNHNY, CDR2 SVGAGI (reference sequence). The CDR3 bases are TGTGCCAGCAGAAAAACAGGGGGGAAGTCTGGGGCCAACGTCCTGACTTTC. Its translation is CASRKTGGKSGANVLTF.

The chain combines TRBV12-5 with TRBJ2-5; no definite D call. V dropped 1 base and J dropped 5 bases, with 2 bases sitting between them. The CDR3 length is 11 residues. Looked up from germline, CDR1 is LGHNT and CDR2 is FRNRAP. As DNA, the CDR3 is TGTGCTAGTGGTTTGGACGAGACCCAGTACTTC. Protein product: CASGLDETQYF.